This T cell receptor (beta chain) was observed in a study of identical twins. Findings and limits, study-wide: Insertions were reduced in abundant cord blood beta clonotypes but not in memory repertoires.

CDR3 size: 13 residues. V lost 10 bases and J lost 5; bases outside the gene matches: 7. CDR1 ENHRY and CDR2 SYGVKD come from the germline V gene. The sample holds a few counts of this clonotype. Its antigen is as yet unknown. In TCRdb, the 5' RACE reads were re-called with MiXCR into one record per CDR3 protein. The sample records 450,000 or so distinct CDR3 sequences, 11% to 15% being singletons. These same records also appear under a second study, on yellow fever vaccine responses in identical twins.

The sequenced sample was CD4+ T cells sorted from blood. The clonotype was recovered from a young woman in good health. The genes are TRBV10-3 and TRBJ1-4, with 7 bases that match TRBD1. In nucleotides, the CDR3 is TGTGCCACGAAGACAGGGCCGAATGAAAAACTGTTTTTT. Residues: CATKTGPNEKLFF.